The 17 T cell receptor beta chains listed next were all sequenced from one sample in a study of T cells after posttransplantation cyclophosphamide. TCRdb's copy holds only in-frame clones and misses some; the assay was immunoSEQ multiplex PCR. Of some 54,000 clones in the sample, approximately 94% were seen once. Sequences were obtained from PBMCs. These receptors were taken from a woman aged 25 to 39 in good health and a related stem cell transplant donor.

CDR3 amino acids: CASSQEKRGAGETQYF. CDR3 nucleotides: TGCGCCAGCAGCCAGGAAAAGCGGGGGGCCGGAGAGACCCAGTACTTC. V and J are TRBV4-1 and TRBJ2-5; 9 bases match TRBD2. Losses at the gene ends were 3 bases for V and 4 bases for J; bases not matched to a gene: 9. The CDR3 is 16 amino acids. Germline CDR1 reads MGHRA; CDR2 reads YSYEKL.

The count of this clone is one. This chain connects TRBV5-1 to TRBJ2-3, with a weak D call TRBD2 (7 bases). Germline CDR1 SGHRS, CDR2 YFSETQ. The V gene lost 0 bases and the J gene lost 0 bases, with 26 bases spanning the gap. The CDR3 has 21 amino acids. The CDR3 sequence: CASSLDITAGAKKTSTDTQYF. As DNA, the CDR3 is TGCGCCAGCAGCTTGGACATAACCGCGGGGGCGAAAAAAACTAGCACAGATACGCAGTATTTT.

This clone was seen a single time. The chain combines TRBV19 with TRBJ1-6; 7 bases match TRBD1. The CDR3 extends over 15 amino acids. With V trimmed by 10 bases and J by 5 bases, 11 bases remained unmatched. Germline V gene data show CDR1 as LNHDA and CDR2 as SQIVND (reference sequence). The CDR3 loop reads CATQLGQSDNSPLHF. In DNA, the CDR3 is TGTGCCACCCAGTTGGGACAGTCCGATAATTCACCCCTCCACTTT.

This chain uses TRBV28 with TRBJ1-6, with a possible D match to TRBD1 (5 bases). Per the germline V gene, CDR1 is MDHEN and CDR2 is SYDVKM. CDR3 length: 15 amino acids. Trimming took 3 bases from V and 7 from J, leaving 13 bases between them. DNA of the CDR3: TGTGCCAGCAGTTTTATCCGGGGGATGAATTCACCCCTCCACTTT. Amino acid sequence: CASSFIRGMNSPLHF. The full variable domain, rest sourced from reference TRBV28 and TRBJ1-6, is DVKVTQSSRYLVKRTGEKVFLECVQDMDHENMFWYRQDPGLGLRLIYFSYDVKMKEKGDIPEGYSVSREKKERFSLILESASTNQTSMYLCASSFIRGMNSPLHFGNGTRLTVT.

The chain couples TRBV19 to TRBJ1-5; D unresolved. Germline CDR1 LNHDA, CDR2 SQIVND (reference sequence). This CDR3 has 23 amino acids. Trimming stripped 7 bases from V and 0 bases from J, with 37 bases between. The CDR3 DNA reads as TGTGCCAGTACCCCCCTTTTTATTAGTTTGTGGACGGAAGAGGGCTATAGCAATCAGCCCCAGCATTTT. Amino acids: CASTPLFISLWTEEGYSNQPQHF.

The V and J genes are TRBV5-1 and TRBJ2-2; D gene unclear. In germline, CDR1 is SGHRS, CDR2 YFSETQ. Trimming cost V 9 bases and J 6 bases, with 9 bases left between them. This CDR3 contains 11 residues. The CDR3 DNA follows: TGCGCCATCAGGAGATCCGGGGAGCTGTTTTTT. It encodes CAIRRSGELFF. The full variable domain, rest sourced from reference TRBV5-1 and TRBJ2-2, is KAGVTQTPRYLIKTRGQQVTLSCSPISGHRSVSWYQQTPGQGLQFLFEYFSETQRNKGNFPGRFSGRQFSNSRSEMNVSTLELGDSALYLCAIRRSGELFFGEGSRLTVL.

The sample holds a few counts of this clone. The V call is TRBV2, the J call TRBJ1-2; D uncertain. The CDR3 runs to 12 residues. Looked up from germline, CDR1 is SNHLY and CDR2 is FYNNEI. Trimming cost V 3 bases and J 5 bases, with 7 bases left between them. This CDR3 is CASSDEGYGYTF. The DNA of the CDR3 is TGTGCCAGCAGTGACGAGGGATATGGCTACACCTTC. Based on the CDR3 plus reference TRBV2 and TRBJ1-2, the full variable domain is EPEVTQTPSHQVTQMGQEVILRCVPISNHLYFYWYRQILGQKVEFLVSFYNNEISEKSEIFDDQFSVERPDGSNFTLKIRSTKLEDSAMYFCASSDEGYGYTFGSGTRLTVV.

This chain uses TRBV27 with TRBJ2-7, with 9 bases aligning to TRBD2. The CDR3 totals 14 residues. Germline CDR1 and CDR2: MNHEY and SMNVEV (reference sequence). With V trimmed by 7 bases and J by 3 bases, 7 bases remained unmatched. The CDR3 sequence: CASMGSGGLYEQYF. The CDR3 nucleotides read TGTGCCAGCATGGGTAGCGGGGGTCTCTACGAGCAGTACTTC.

The rearrangement links TRBV10-1 to TRBJ1-1, with TRBD1 matching 9 bases. Germline values: CDR1 WNHNN, CDR2 SYGVQD (reference sequence). V lost 5 bases and J lost 5; bases outside the gene matches: 3. The CDR3 contains 13 residues. The CDR3 DNA follows: TGCGCCAGCAGTCGGGACAGGGAAACTGAAGCTTTCTTT. Translation gives CASSRDRETEAFF.

The V gene is TRBV9, the J gene TRBJ2-2; D is perhaps TRBD1 (5 bases). V was cut by 0 bases and J by 6 bases, with 6 bases left in between. Germline V gives CDR1 SGDLS, CDR2 YYNGEE. CDR3 length: 13 amino acids. The CDR3 protein is CASSVGQSGELFF. The CDR3 nucleotides are TGTGCCAGCAGCGTAGGACAGTCCGGGGAGCTGTTTTTT.

This clone showed up just once. The gene calls are TRBV15 and TRBJ1-6, with D tentatively TRBD1 (5 bases). The CDR3 runs 15 residues. In germline, CDR1 is LNHNV, CDR2 YYDKDF (reference sequence). Trimming left V 0 bases short and J 6 bases short, with 9 bases between. CDR3 amino acids: CATSREGLVNSPLHF. In nucleotides, the CDR3 is TGTGCCACCAGCAGAGAGGGACTGGTTAATTCACCCCTCCACTTT.

This chain connects TRBV7-9 to TRBJ2-7; TRBD1 matches at 10 bases. This CDR3 is built from 14 residues. The germline V gene has CDR1 SEHNR and CDR2 FQNEAQ (reference sequence). V was pared by 6 bases and J by 4 bases, with 6 bases of the junction left unmatched. The DNA of the CDR3 is TGTGCCAGCAGAGGACAGGGGGAGAAATACGAGCAGTACTTC. Its translation is CASRGQGEKYEQYF.

This clone was picked up one time. The rearrangement joins TRBV5-1 to TRBJ2-5; TRBD2 agrees at 12 bases. The CDR3 sequence is 17 residues long. Germline CDR1 reads SGHRS; CDR2 reads YFSETQ. Trimming removed 4 bases from V and 4 bases from J; junction bases left unmatched: 11. CDR3 residues: CASSLPDLAGGIETQYF. In DNA, the CDR3 is TGCGCCAGCAGCCTCCCCGATCTAGCGGGGGGGATAGAGACCCAGTACTTC. Full variable domain (outside the CDR3, taken from reference TRBV5-1 and TRBJ2-5): KAGVTQTPRYLIKTRGQQVTLSCSPISGHRSVSWYQQTPGQGLQFLFEYFSETQRNKGNFPGRFSGRQFSNSRSEMNVSTLELGDSALYLCASSLPDLAGGIETQYFGPGTRLLVL.

The chain couples TRBV6-6 to TRBJ2-3; D perhaps matches TRBD2 (6 bases). V was cut by 6 bases and J by 5 bases, with 15 bases left in between. Germline V gene sequence: CDR1 MNHNY, CDR2 SVGAGI (reference sequence). The CDR3 has 14 residues. This chain's CDR3 is CASRLSGVRDTQYF. As DNA, the CDR3 is TGTGCCAGCAGACTCTCGGGGGTCAGAGATACGCAGTATTTT.

This clone was detected once. V is TRBV7-9 and J is TRBJ1-3, with a tentative D call TRBD1 (5 bases). The V and J ends lost 5 bases and 4 bases respectively, with 18 bases between them. Germline V gives CDR1 SEHNR, CDR2 FQNEAQ (reference sequence). The CDR3 length is 16 residues. CDR3 region: CASSSLGGKTGNTIYF. The CDR3 DNA is TGTGCCAGCAGCAGCTTGGGGGGGAAAACCGGAAACACCATATATTTT.

J is TRBJ2-1 and V is TRBV7-9; perhaps TRBD2 as D (5 bases). The germline V gene encodes CDR1 SEHNR and CDR2 FQNEAQ (reference sequence). Trimming shortened V by 4 bases and J by 2 bases, and 15 bases separated the two germline ends. This CDR3 region has 16 residues. The chain's CDR3 is CASSSPTRAPYNEQFF. DNA of the CDR3: TGTGCCAGCAGCTCCCCTACTAGGGCTCCCTACAATGAGCAGTTCTTC.

This chain joins TRBV7-2 and TRBJ2-3; 9 nucleotides agree with TRBD2. This CDR3 comprises 13 residues. The junction had 5 bases not matched to a gene; V was cut back by 5 bases and J by 8 bases. Germline values: CDR1 SGHTA, CDR2 FQGNSA. The CDR3 DNA sequence: TGTGCCAGCAGCCGTAGCGGGGGCACTACGCAGTATTTT. Amino acid sequence: CASSRSGGTTQYF.